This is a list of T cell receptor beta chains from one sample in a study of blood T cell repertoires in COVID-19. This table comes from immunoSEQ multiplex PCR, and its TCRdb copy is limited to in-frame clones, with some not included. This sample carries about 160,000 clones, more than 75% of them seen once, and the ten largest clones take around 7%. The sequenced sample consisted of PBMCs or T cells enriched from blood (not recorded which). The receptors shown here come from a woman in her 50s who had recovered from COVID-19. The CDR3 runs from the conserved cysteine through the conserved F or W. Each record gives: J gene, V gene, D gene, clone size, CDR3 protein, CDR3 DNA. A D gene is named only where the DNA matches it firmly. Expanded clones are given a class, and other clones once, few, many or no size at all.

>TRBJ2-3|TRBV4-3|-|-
CASSPRRADTQYF
TGCGCCAGCAGCCCCCGGAGGGCAGATACGCAGTATTTT
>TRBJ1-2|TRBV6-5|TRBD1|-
CASGTGTGGWGYTF
TGTGCCAGCGGAACCGGGACAGGGGGCTGGGGCTACACCTTC
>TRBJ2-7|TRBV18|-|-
CASSPVQGSEQYF
TGTGCCAGCTCACCGGTCCAGGGGTCCGAGCAGTACTTC
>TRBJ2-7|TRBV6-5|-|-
CASSRDSYEQYF
TGTGCCAGCTCCCGGGACTCCTACGAGCAGTACTTC
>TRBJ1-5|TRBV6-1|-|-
CASSEAPRGGQPQHF
TGTGCCAGCAGTGAAGCGCCCAGGGGCGGGCAGCCCCAGCATTTT
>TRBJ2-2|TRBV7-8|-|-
CASRPSRDTGELFF
TGTGCCAGCAGGCCGAGCAGGGACACCGGGGAGCTGTTTTTT
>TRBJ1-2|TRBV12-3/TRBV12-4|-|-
CASRAGDGYTF
TGTGCCAGCAGGGCAGGGGATGGCTACACCTTC
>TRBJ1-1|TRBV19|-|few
CASTSQRLNTEAFF
TGTGCCAGTACCTCACAGCGGCTGAACACTGAAGCTTTCTTT
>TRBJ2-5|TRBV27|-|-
CASSGVRGGTQYF
TGTGCCAGCAGTGGAGTCCGGGGAGGGACCCAGTACTTC
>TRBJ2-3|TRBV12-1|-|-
CASSFVGAGGSTDTQYF
TGTGCCAGCAGCTTTGTCGGGGCGGGGGGAAGCACAGATACGCAGTATTTT
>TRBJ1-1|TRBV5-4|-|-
CASSFTGTTEAFF
TGTGCCAGCAGCTTTACAGGGACCACTGAAGCTTTCTTT
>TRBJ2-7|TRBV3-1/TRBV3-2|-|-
CASSQGGGLDEQYF
TGTGCCAGCAGCCAGGGGGGGGGCCTCGACGAGCAGTACTTC
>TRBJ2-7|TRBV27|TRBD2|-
CASSLELAGDEQYF
TGTGCCAGCAGTTTAGAACTAGCGGGAGACGAGCAGTACTTC
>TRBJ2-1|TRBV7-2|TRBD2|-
CASSPLAGLDEQFF
TGTGCCAGCAGCCCACTAGCGGGGTTGGATGAGCAGTTCTTC
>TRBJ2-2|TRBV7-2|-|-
CASSKTGAHQYTGELFF
TGTGCCAGCAGCAAAACAGGAGCCCACCAGTACACCGGGGAGCTGTTTTTT
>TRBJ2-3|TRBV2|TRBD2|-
CATSTSGTSDTQYF
TGTGCCACCTCGACTAGCGGGACTTCCGATACGCAGTATTTT
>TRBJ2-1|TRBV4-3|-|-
CASSQPSSNEQFF
TGCGCCAGCAGCCAACCGTCTAGCAATGAGCAGTTCTTC
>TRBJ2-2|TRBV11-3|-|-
CASSSRQYGELFF
TGTGCCAGCAGCTCGAGACAGTACGGGGAGCTGTTTTTT
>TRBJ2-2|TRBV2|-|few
CASIGQSNTGELFF
TGTGCCAGCATAGGACAGTCGAACACCGGGGAGCTGTTTTTT
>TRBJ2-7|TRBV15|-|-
CATSREDEREQYF
TGTGCCACCAGCAGAGAGGACGAGCGGGAGCAGTACTTC
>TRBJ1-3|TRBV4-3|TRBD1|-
CASSQFPEQGQRGNTIYF
TGCGCCAGCAGCCAATTTCCTGAACAGGGACAGAGGGGAAACACCATATATTTT